This TCR beta chain appears in the sequencing data of a study of blood T cell repertoires in COVID-19. The overall study: The cDNA or gDNA used as material had been derived from T cells, B-cell-depleted T cells, or PBMCs.

The CDR3 length is 13 residues. Trimming stripped 2 bases from V and 2 bases from J, with 5 bases between. From germline, CDR1 is SGHRS and CDR2 YFSETQ. In the original processing: Estimation of nucleated cell counts relied on the amplification of reference gene primers. The method was immunoSEQ multiplex PCR; TCRdb's version includes in-frame clones alone and lacks a portion of them. The DNA gave D and trimming, while V, J and clone size come from that table. The top ten hold 1.5% of the sample, which has approximately 84,000 clones, about nine tenths seen once. The rearrangement uses TRBV5-1 and TRBJ1-5; no reliable D call. This clonotype originated in a human donor with active COVID-19. The donor label of this sample is uncertain. Sample: peripheral blood. CDR3 DNA sequence: TGCGCCAGCAGCTTTGGAGGCAATCAGCCCCAGCATTTT. It translates to CASSFGGNQPQHF.